These T cell receptor beta chains were read from a single sample in a study of T-cell reconstitution after alpha-beta-depleted transplantation in children. TCRdb itself ran the PCR reads through MiXCR, one entry per CDR3 protein. The sample holds hundreds of thousands of distinct CDR3 sequences, roughly 15% seen once. The material was PBMCs from the stem cell graft donor, obtained from the stem cell graft. The receptors come from a human donor who donated a stem cell graft to a child with acute myeloid leukemia. Both conserved end residues are part of each CDR3. The D gene is left open where the match is weak. Clone size is stated in some rows and not others, as once, few, many or a class when expanded.

v_call	d_call	j_call	clone_size	cdr3_aa	cdr3_nt
TRBV20-1	.	TRBJ2-5	many	CSARDRARTLETQYF	TGCAGTGCTAGAGATCGTGCGAGGACCTTAGAGACCCAGTACTTC
TRBV10-3	.	TRBJ1-1	few	CAISEVGLNTEAFF	TGTGCCATCAGTGAGGTCGGATTGAACACTGAAGCTTTCTTT
TRBV9	.	TRBJ1-1	.	CASSKDKNTEAFF	TGTGCCAGCAGCAAAGACAAGAACACTGAAGCTTTCTTT
TRBV20-1	TRBD2	TRBJ2-5	many	CSAVSGGEETQYF	TGCAGTGCTGTTAGCGGGGGTGAAGAGACCCAGTACTTC
TRBV20-1	TRBD2	TRBJ2-4	many	CSAGSGGQNIQYF	TGCAGTGCTGGTAGCGGGGGACAAAACATTCAGTACTTC
TRBV2	.	TRBJ2-1	.	CASSEERGGYNEQFF	TGTGCCAGCAGTGAAGAAAGGGGGGGGTACAATGAGCAGTTCTTC
TRBV6-1	.	TRBJ1-2	many	CASRPVLGIDYGYTF	TGTGCCAGCAGGCCGGTTTTGGGGATAGACTATGGCTACACCTTC
TRBV7-2	.	TRBJ2-5	few	CASSLETVGTQYF	TGTGCCAGCAGCTTAGAAACAGTTGGGACCCAGTACTTC
TRBV28	TRBD1	TRBJ2-3	.	CASSLGFGTGTDTQYF	TGTGCCAGCAGTTTAGGTTTTGGGACAGGCACAGATACGCAGTATTTT
TRBV5-6	TRBD1	TRBJ1-2	.	CASSLAGTGGAGGYTF	TGTGCCAGCAGCTTGGCCGGGACAGGGGGCGCCGGCGGCTACACCTTC
TRBV7-8	.	TRBJ2-5	many	CASSLTRWGAEGRPQYF	TGTGCCAGCAGCCTCACCCGTTGGGGTGCGGAGGGGCGGCCCCAGTACTTC
TRBV9	TRBD1	TRBJ2-5	few	CASSVGTGALQETQYF	TGTGCCAGCAGCGTCGGGACAGGGGCTCTCCAAGAGACCCAGTACTTC
TRBV4-1	TRBD2	TRBJ2-1	.	CASSHEASGGHNNEQFF	TGCGCCAGCAGCCATGAAGCAAGCGGGGGGCATAACAATGAGCAGTTCTTC
TRBV20-1	TRBD1	TRBJ1-1	few	CSARESGGHGTEAFF	TGCAGTGCTAGAGAATCAGGGGGCCATGGCACTGAAGCTTTCTTT
TRBV12-3/TRBV12-4	.	TRBJ1-5	many	CASSFGDNSNQPQHF	TGTGCCAGCAGTTTTGGGGACAATAGCAATCAGCCCCAGCATTTT
TRBV28	.	TRBJ1-4	.	CASSDKMGGKLFF	TGTGCCAGCAGCGACAAGATGGGGGGAAAACTGTTTTTT
TRBV10-3	.	TRBJ1-2	many	CAISEGGYTF	TGTGCCATCAGTGAAGGTGGCTACACCTTC
TRBV12-3/TRBV12-4	.	TRBJ2-5	.	CASSSVQGGGVETQYF	TGTGCCAGCAGTTCCGTACAGGGGGGGGGCGTGGAGACCCAGTACTTC
TRBV7-8	.	TRBJ2-6	.	CASSLSVWGNSGANVLTF	TGTGCCAGCAGCTTATCTGTCTGGGGGAACTCTGGGGCCAACGTCCTGACTTTC
TRBV10-3	.	TRBJ2-1	many	CAISHGRGGYNEQFF	TGTGCCATCAGTCACGGAAGGGGGGGATACAATGAGCAGTTCTTC
TRBV12-3/TRBV12-4	TRBD1	TRBJ2-7	many	CASSWYWTGSEQYF	TGTGCCAGCAGTTGGTATTGGACAGGGAGCGAGCAGTACTTC
TRBV6-5	.	TRBJ2-3	.	CASSYGGLDTDTQYF	TGTGCCAGCAGTTACGGGGGACTCGACACAGATACGCAGTATTTT
TRBV10-3	TRBD2	TRBJ2-3	.	CAISSPGTSGGTDTQYF	TGTGCCATCAGCAGTCCCGGGACTAGCGGGGGCACAGATACGCAGTATTTT
TRBV6-6	.	TRBJ2-1	many	CASGVDEQFF	TGTGCCAGCGGCGTAGATGAGCAGTTCTTC
TRBV20-1	.	TRBJ2-7	many	CSAREHGTTYEQYF	TGCAGTGCTAGAGAACACGGGACAACCTACGAGCAGTACTTC
TRBV7-8	.	TRBJ2-2	.	CASSLSPLGTTGELFF	TGTGCCAGCAGCTTATCGCCCCTAGGGACCACCGGGGAGCTGTTTTTT